A selection of T cell receptor beta chains follows, all from one sample in a study of technical replicates of blood from a handful of donors. TCRdb's copy holds only in-frame clones and misses some; the assay was immunoSEQ multiplex PCR. This sample carries about 72,000 clones, roughly 95% of them seen once, and the ten largest clones take 0.24%. The sample consisted of T cells isolated from PBMCs. The source of these receptors is a human donor in good health. The CDR3 runs from the conserved cysteine through the conserved F or W. Fields, in order: D gene, clone size, V gene, J gene, CDR3 DNA, CDR3 protein. The D gene is left open where the match is weak. The size of a clone is reported for some rows only, either as once, few or many, or as a class for expanded clones.

D gene: .
clone size: .
V gene: TRBV28
J gene: TRBJ2-2
CDR3 DNA: TGTGCCAGCAGTGCTCAGGGGAGGAACACCGGGGAGCTGTTTTTT
CDR3 protein: CASSAQGRNTGELFF

D gene: TRBD2
clone size: once
V gene: TRBV6-6
J gene: TRBJ2-7
CDR3 DNA: TGTGCCAGCAGTTACGGGGGGACTAGCGGCGTCTACGAGCAGTACTTC
CDR3 protein: CASSYGGTSGVYEQYF

D gene: TRBD2
clone size: .
V gene: TRBV27
J gene: TRBJ2-7
CDR3 DNA: TGTGCCAGCAGATACCTGGGCGGGACTAGCGTCTCCTACGAGCAGTACTTC
CDR3 protein: CASRYLGGTSVSYEQYF

D gene: TRBD1
clone size: .
V gene: TRBV5-1
J gene: TRBJ2-1
CDR3 DNA: TGCGCCAGCAGCTTGAGGGGACAGGGGGCTTATGAGCAGTTCTTC
CDR3 protein: CASSLRGQGAYEQFF

D gene: TRBD1
clone size: .
V gene: TRBV5-1
J gene: TRBJ2-5
CDR3 DNA: TGCGCCAGCAGCCAGACAGGGGTGGATGAGACCCAGTACTTC
CDR3 protein: CASSQTGVDETQYF

D gene: TRBD2
clone size: .
V gene: TRBV4-1
J gene: TRBJ2-5
CDR3 DNA: TGCGCCAGCAGCCAAGTTGGGGGGGGTATCCAAGAGACCCAGTACTTC
CDR3 protein: CASSQVGGGIQETQYF

D gene: TRBD2
clone size: .
V gene: TRBV5-1
J gene: TRBJ2-5
CDR3 DNA: TGCGCCAGCAGCTTCTGGACTAGTGGGGAGACCCAGTACTTC
CDR3 protein: CASSFWTSGETQYF

D gene: TRBD2
clone size: .
V gene: TRBV6-5
J gene: TRBJ2-1
CDR3 DNA: TGTGCCAGCAGCCGCGGACTAGCGACGTACAATGAGCAGTTCTTC
CDR3 protein: CASSRGLATYNEQFF

D gene: TRBD1
clone size: .
V gene: TRBV25-1
J gene: TRBJ2-5
CDR3 DNA: TGTGCCAGCCAAGGGGGCTTAGGTCGTACCCAGTACTTC
CDR3 protein: CASQGGLGRTQYF

D gene: .
clone size: .
V gene: TRBV10-3
J gene: TRBJ1-3
CDR3 DNA: TGTGCCATCAGTGCGTATGACGGACAAAACTCTGGAAACACCATATATTTT
CDR3 protein: CAISAYDGQNSGNTIYF

D gene: TRBD1
clone size: .
V gene: TRBV6-1
J gene: TRBJ1-6
CDR3 DNA: TGTGCCAGCAGGCCGGGACAGGGAGTTAATTCACCCCTCCACTTT
CDR3 protein: CASRPGQGVNSPLHF

D gene: TRBD1
clone size: .
V gene: TRBV12-5
J gene: TRBJ2-2
CDR3 DNA: TGTGCTAGTGGTTTGGTACTGACAGGGGAGAACACCGGGGAGCTGTTTTTT
CDR3 protein: CASGLVLTGENTGELFF